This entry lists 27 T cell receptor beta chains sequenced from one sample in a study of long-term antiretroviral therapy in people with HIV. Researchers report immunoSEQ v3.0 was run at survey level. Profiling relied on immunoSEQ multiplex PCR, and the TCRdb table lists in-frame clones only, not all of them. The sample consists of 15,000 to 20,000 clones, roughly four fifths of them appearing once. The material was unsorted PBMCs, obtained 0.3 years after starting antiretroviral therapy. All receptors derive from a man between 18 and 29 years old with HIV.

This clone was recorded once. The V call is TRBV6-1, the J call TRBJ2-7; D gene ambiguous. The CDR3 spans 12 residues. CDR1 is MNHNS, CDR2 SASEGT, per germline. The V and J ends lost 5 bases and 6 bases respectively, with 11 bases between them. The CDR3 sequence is CASSTTRSEQYF. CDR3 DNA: TGTGCCAGCAGTACAACCCGGTCCGAGCAGTACTTC.

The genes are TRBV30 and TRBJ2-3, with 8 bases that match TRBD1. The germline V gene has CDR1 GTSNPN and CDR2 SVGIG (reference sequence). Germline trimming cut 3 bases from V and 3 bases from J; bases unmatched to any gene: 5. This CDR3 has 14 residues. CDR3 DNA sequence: TGTGCCTGGAGGCTGGACAGGGCAACAGATACGCAGTATTTT. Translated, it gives CAWRLDRATDTQYF.

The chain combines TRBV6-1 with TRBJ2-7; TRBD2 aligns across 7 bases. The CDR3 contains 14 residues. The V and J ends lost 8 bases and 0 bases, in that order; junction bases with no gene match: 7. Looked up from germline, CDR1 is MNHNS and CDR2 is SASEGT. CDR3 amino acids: CASSGLADSYEQYF. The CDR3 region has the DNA TGTGCCAGCTCAGGGCTAGCGGACTCCTACGAGCAGTACTTC.

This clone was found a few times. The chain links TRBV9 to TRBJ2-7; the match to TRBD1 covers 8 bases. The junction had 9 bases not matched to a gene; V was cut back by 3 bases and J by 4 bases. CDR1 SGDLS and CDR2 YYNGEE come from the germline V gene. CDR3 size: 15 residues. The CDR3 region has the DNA TGTGCCAGCAGCGCCGAAGACAGGGGTGGATACGAGCAGTACTTC. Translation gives CASSAEDRGGYEQYF.

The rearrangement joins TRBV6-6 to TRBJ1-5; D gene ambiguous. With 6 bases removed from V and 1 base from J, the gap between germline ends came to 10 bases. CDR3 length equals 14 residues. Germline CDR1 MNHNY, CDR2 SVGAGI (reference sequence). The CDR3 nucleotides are TGTGCCAGCAGGCGGACGGAGAGCAATCAGCCCCAGCATTTT. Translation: CASRRTESNQPQHF.

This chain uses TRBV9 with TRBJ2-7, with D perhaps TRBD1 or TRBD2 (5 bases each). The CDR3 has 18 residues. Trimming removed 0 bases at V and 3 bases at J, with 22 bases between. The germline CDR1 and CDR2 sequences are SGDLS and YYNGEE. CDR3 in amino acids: CASSVAPDLMGVGYEQYF. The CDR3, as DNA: TGTGCCAGCAGCGTAGCCCCGGACCTAATGGGGGTGGGCTACGAGCAGTACTTC.

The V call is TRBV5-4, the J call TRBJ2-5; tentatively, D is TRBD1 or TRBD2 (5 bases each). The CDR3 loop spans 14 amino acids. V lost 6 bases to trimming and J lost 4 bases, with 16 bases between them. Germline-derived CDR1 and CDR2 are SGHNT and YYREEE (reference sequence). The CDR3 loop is CASTLARDLETQYF. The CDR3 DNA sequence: TGTGCCAGCACCCTAGCCAGGGATTTAGAGACCCAGTACTTC.

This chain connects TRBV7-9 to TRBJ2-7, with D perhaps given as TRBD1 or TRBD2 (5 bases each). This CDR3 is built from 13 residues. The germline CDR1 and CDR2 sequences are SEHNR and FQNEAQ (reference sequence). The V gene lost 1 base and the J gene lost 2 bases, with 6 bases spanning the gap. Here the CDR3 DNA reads TGTGCCAGCAGCTTAGGGGGGACCTACGAGCAGTACTTC. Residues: CASSLGGTYEQYF.

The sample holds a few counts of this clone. CDR3 protein: CASSLDTFTGELFF. Written as DNA, the CDR3 is TGTGCCAGCAGCTTAGACACTTTCACCGGGGAGCTGTTTTTT. The chain employs TRBV5-5 and TRBJ2-2; no definite D call. The CDR3 extends over 14 amino acids. The V gene's germline CDR1 is SGHKS and CDR2 YYEKEE (reference sequence). Trimming pared 2 bases from V and 4 bases from J, leaving 9 bases between. Full variable domain (missing parts from reference TRBV5-5 and TRBJ2-2): DAGVTQSPTHLIKTRGQQVTLRCSPISGHKSVSWYQQVLGQGPQFIFQYYEKEERGRGNFPDRFSARQFPNYSSELNVNALLLGDSALYLCASSLDTFTGELFFGEGSRLTVL.

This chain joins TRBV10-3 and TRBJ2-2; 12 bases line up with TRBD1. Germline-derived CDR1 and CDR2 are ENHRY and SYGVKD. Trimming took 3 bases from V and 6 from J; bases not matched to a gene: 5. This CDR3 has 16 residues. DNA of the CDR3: TGTGCCATCAGTGACCTGGGACAGGGGGCCCCCGGGGAGCTGTTTTTT. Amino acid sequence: CAISDLGQGAPGELFF.

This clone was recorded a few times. The CDR3, as DNA: TGTGCCAGCAGTGAAATTACACAGGCCTACGAGCAGTACTTC. It specifies CASSEITQAYEQYF. V usage is TRBV6-1 and J usage is TRBJ2-7, with D possibly matching TRBD1 (5 bases). Between the trimmed V and J ends, which lost 2 bases and 2 bases, there was a span of 10 bases. The CDR3 spans 14 residues. The germline V gene encodes CDR1 MNHNS and CDR2 SASEGT.

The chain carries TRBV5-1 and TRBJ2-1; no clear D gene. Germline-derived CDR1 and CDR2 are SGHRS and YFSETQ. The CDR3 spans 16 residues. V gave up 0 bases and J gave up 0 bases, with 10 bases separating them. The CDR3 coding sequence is TGCGCCAGCAGCTTGGAGGGCCGTACCTCCTACAATGAGCAGTTCTTC. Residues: CASSLEGRTSYNEQFF.

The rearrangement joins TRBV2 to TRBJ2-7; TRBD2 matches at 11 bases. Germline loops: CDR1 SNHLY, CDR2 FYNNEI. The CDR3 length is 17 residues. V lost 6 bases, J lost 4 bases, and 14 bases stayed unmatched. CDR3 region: CASRLSRTSGYPYEQYF. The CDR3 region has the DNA TGTGCCAGCAGGCTAAGCCGGACTAGCGGGTACCCATACGAGCAGTACTTC.

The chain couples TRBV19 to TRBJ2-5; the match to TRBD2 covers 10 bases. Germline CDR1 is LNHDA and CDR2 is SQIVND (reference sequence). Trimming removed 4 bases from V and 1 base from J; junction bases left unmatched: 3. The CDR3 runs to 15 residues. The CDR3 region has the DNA TGTGCCAGTAGTAGCCAGCGGGGGGGCCAAGAGACCCAGTACTTC. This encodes CASSSQRGGQETQYF.

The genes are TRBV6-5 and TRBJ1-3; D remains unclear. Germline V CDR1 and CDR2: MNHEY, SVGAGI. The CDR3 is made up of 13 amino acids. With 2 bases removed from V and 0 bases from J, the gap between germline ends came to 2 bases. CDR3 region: CASSYNSGNTIYF. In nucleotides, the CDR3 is TGTGCCAGCAGTTACAACTCTGGAAACACCATATATTTT.

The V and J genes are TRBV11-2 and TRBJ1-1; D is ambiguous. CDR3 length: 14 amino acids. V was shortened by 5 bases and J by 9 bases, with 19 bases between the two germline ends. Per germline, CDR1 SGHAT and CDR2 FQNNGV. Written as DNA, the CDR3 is TGTGCCAGCAGCCCCACACGGGGAGGAGGGAAAGCTTTCTTT. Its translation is CASSPTRGGGKAFF.

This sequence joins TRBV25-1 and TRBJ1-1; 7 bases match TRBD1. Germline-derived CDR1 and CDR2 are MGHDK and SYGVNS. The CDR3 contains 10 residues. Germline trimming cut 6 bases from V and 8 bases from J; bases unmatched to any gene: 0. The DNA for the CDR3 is TGTGCCAGCAGGGGACAGGAAGCTTTCTTT. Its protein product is CASRGQEAFF.

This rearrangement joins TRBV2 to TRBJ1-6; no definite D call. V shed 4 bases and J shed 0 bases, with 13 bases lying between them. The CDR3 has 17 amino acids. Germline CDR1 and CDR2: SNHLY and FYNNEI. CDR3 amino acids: CASSASDTSSYNSPLHF. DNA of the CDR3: TGTGCCAGCAGTGCCAGCGATACCAGCTCCTATAATTCACCCCTCCACTTT.

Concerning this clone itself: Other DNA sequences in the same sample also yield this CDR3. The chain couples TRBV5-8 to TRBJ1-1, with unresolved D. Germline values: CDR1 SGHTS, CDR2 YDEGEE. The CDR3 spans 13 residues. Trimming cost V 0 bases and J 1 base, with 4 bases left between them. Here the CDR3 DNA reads TGTGCCAGCAGCTTGGAGAGGAACACTGAAGCTTTCTTT. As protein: CASSLERNTEAFF.

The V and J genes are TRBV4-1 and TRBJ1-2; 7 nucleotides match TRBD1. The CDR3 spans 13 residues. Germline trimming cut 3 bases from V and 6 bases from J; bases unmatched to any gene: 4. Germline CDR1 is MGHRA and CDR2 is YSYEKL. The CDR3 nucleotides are TGCGCCAGCAGCCAGCAGGGGGTGGATGGCTACACCTTC. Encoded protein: CASSQQGVDGYTF.

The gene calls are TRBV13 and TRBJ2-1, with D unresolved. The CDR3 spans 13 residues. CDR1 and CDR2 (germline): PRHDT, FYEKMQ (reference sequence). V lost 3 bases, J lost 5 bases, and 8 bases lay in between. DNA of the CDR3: TGTGCCAGCAGCTTCGGGCAGAACAATGAGCAGTTCTTC. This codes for CASSFGQNNEQFF.

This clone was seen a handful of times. Here the CDR3 DNA reads TGTGCCAGCGGCCTTGGCCACACAGATACGCAGTATTTT. Residues: CASGLGHTDTQYF. The rearrangement uses TRBV7-3 and TRBJ2-3; D gene uncertain. Germline V gene sequence: CDR1 SGHTA, CDR2 FQGTGA. V dropped 8 bases and J dropped 2 bases, with 11 bases sitting between them. This CDR3 has 13 amino acids. Looking up the rest from reference TRBV7-3 and TRBJ2-3 gives the full variable domain: GAGVSQTPSNKVTEKGKYVELRCDPISGHTALYWYRQSLGQGPEFLIYFQGTGAADDSGLPNDRFFAVRPEGSVSTLKIQRTERGDSAVYLCASGLGHTDTQYFGPGTRLTVL.

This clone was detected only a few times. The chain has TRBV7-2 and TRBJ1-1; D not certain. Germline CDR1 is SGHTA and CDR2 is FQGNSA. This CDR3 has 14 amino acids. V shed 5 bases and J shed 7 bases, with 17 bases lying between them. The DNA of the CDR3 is TGTGCCAGCAGCAACGACACGGAGTACCTTGAAGCTTTCTTT. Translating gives CASSNDTEYLEAFF.

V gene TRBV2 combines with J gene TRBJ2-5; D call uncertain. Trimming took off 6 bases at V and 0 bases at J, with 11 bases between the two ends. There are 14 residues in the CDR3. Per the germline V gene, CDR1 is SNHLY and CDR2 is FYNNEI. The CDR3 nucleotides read TGTGCCAGCAGCAGCCAACAGTACCAAGAGACCCAGTACTTC. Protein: CASSSQQYQETQYF.

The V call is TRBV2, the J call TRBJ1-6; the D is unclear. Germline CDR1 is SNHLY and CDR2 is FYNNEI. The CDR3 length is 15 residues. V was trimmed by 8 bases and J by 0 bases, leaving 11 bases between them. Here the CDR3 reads CASAIGSSYNSPLHF. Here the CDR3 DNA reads TGTGCCAGCGCGATAGGCAGCTCCTATAATTCACCCCTCCACTTT.

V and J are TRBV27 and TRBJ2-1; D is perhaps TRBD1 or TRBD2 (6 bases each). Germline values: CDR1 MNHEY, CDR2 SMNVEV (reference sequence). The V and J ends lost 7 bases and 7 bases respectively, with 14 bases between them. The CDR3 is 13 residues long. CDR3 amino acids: CASIGGGSNEQFF. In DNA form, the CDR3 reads TGTGCCAGCATCGGAGGGGGTAGTAATGAGCAGTTCTTC.

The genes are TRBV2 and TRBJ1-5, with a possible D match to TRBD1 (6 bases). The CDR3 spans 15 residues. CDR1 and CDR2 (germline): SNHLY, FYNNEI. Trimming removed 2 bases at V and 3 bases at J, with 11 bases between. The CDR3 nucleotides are TGTGCCAGCAGTGAATGGAGGGGGAACAATCAGCCCCAGCATTTT. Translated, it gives CASSEWRGNNQPQHF. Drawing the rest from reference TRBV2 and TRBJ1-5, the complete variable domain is EPEVTQTPSHQVTQMGQEVILRCVPISNHLYFYWYRQILGQKVEFLVSFYNNEISEKSEIFDDQFSVERPDGSNFTLKIRSTKLEDSAMYFCASSEWRGNNQPQHFGDGTRLSIL.